Listed below are T cell receptor beta chains from one sample, sequenced in a study of control samples from healthy donors and cancer patients. Using immunoSEQ multiplex PCR, the repertoire was profiled, and TCRdb retains in-frame clones only, with some absent. Here the sample spans 70,000 to 85,000 clones, around 91% being singletons. The sequenced sample was blood. These receptors originate from a man aged 45-60 years in good health. Both conserved end residues are part of each CDR3. Each record gives: clone size, D gene, J gene, CDR3 length, V gene, CDR3 DNA, CDR3 protein. D genes are given only for firm matches. Clone size, where shown, is once, few, many, or a class for clones that have expanded.

NA,NA,TRBJ1-3,15,TRBV7-9,TGTGCCAGCAGCTCATCTGGGGGGATCGGAAACACCATATATTTT,CASSSSGGIGNTIYF
NA,NA,TRBJ2-2,19,TRBV5-1,TGCGCCAGCAGCCCTTTGCGAGCGGGTGGCACCTTAGATCCGGGAGAGCTGTTTTTT,CASSPLRAGGTLDPGELFF
NA,TRBD2,TRBJ2-1,15,TRBV18,TGTGCCAGCTCTGTTAGCGGGGGGGCCTACAATGAGCAGTTCTTC,CASSVSGGAYNEQFF
NA,NA,TRBJ1-2,15,TRBV10-3,TGTGCCATCAGTGGTTCCGGCGGAGCTAACTATGGCTACACCTTC,CAISGSGGANYGYTF
NA,TRBD1,TRBJ1-1,13,TRBV10-3,TGTGCCATCAGGGCAGGGGGCGGCACTGAAGCTTTCTTT,CAIRAGGGTEAFF
few,TRBD1,TRBJ1-1,16,TRBV9,TGTGCCAGCAGCGTAGTTTCCGGGACAGGGGGATCTGAAGCTTTCTTT,CASSVVSGTGGSEAFF
NA,TRBD1,TRBJ1-2,12,TRBV2,TGTGCCAACAACAGGGGGGACTATGGCTACACCTTC,CANNRGDYGYTF
NA,TRBD1,TRBJ1-1,13,TRBV25-1,TGTGCCAGCAGTGAATACCTACAGGGGGAAGCTTTCTTT,CASSEYLQGEAFF
NA,NA,TRBJ2-7,11,TRBV2,TGTGCCAGCAGTGCGGTCTACGAGCAGTACTTC,CASSAVYEQYF
NA,NA,TRBJ2-3,16,TRBV14,TGTGCCAGCAGCCAAGATCCGGGAATCTTTGGAGATACGCAGTATTTT,CASSQDPGIFGDTQYF
NA,TRBD2,TRBJ2-5,13,TRBV5-4,TGTGCCAGCAGCCGTACTAGCGGAGAGACCCAGTACTTC,CASSRTSGETQYF
NA,NA,TRBJ1-3,16,TRBV3-1/TRBV3-2,TGTGCCAGCAGCCGTTCGAGAATGGTTTCAGGAAACACCATATATTTT,CASSRSRMVSGNTIYF
NA,NA,TRBJ2-3,13,TRBV2,TGTGCCAGCAGTGGATTAGAGGGAGATACGCAGTATTTT,CASSGLEGDTQYF
NA,NA,TRBJ1-2,14,TRBV19,TGTGCCAGTAGTATAGCTGCCGGGACCTATGGCTACACCTTC,CASSIAAGTYGYTF
NA,TRBD2,TRBJ2-3,19,TRBV7-9,TGTGCCAGCAGCTTAGCGCTAGGTGGCGGGGGGACCTCCACAGATACGCAGTATTTT,CASSLALGGGGTSTDTQYF
NA,NA,TRBJ2-1,13,TRBV12-3/TRBV12-4,TGTGCCAGCAGACTGGGAGTGGTCAATGAGCAGTTCTTC,CASRLGVVNEQFF
NA,TRBD1,TRBJ1-3,15,TRBV10-3,TGTGCCTCCATGGAATCAGGGGGCTCTGGAAACACCATATATTTT,CASMESGGSGNTIYF
NA,NA,TRBJ1-1,14,TRBV11-2,TGTGCCAGCAGCCCCACCGACGGGTGGACTGAAGCTTTCTTT,CASSPTDGWTEAFF
NA,NA,TRBJ1-2,15,TRBV7-2,TGTGCCAGCAGCTCTCACCAGACAGAAGTCTATGGCTACACCTTC,CASSSHQTEVYGYTF
NA,NA,TRBJ1-1,11,TRBV3-1/TRBV3-2,TGTGCCAGCAGGAACAAAGGGCAAGCTTTCTTT,CASRNKGQAFF
NA,NA,TRBJ2-1,12,TRBV5-1,TGCGCCAGCAGCTTGCTGGGGAATGAGCAGTTCTTC,CASSLLGNEQFF
NA,NA,TRBJ2-1,13,TRBV2,TGTGCCAGCAGTGAGGCCGAGGGGCATGAGCAGTTCTTC,CASSEAEGHEQFF
NA,NA,TRBJ2-7,15,TRBV11-2,TGTGCCAGCAGCCCGCCCCGCCAGGAGGACTACGAGCAGTACTTC,CASSPPRQEDYEQYF
NA,TRBD1,TRBJ2-2,16,TRBV30,TGTGCCTGGAGTGTTGGGACAGCGACGAACACCGGGGAGCTGTTTTTT,CAWSVGTATNTGELFF
NA,NA,TRBJ1-1,13,TRBV9,TGTGCCAGCAGCGTATTGTCAATCACTGAAGCTTTCTTT,CASSVLSITEAFF
NA,NA,TRBJ1-4,20,TRBV19,TGTGCCAGTAGTATAATTCTACGGGGGATGAGCCGTGCAGCTAATGAAAAACTGTTTTTT,CASSIILRGMSRAANEKLFF
NA,NA,TRBJ1-3,11,TRBV7-2,TGTGCCAGCAGCTTCGGAAACACCATATATTTT,CASSFGNTIYF
NA,NA,TRBJ2-5,12,TRBV5-6,TGTGCCAGCAGCTTGTCTGGTGAGACCCAGTACTTC,CASSLSGETQYF
NA,NA,TRBJ1-2,14,TRBV25-1,TGTGCCAGCAGTGACACAGGCGGAAACTATGGCTACACCTTC,CASSDTGGNYGYTF
NA,TRBD1,TRBJ1-1,17,TRBV9,TGTGCCAGCAGCAAGCAGGGGGCGGTAATACGGAACACTGAAGCTTTCTTT,CASSKQGAVIRNTEAFF
NA,TRBD2,TRBJ2-1,16,TRBV7-2,TGTGCCAGCAGCTTAGAATCAGGCGGGGGGAGGGATGAGCAGTTCTTC,CASSLESGGGRDEQFF
NA,TRBD1,TRBJ1-1,17,TRBV7-9,TGTGCCAGCAGCTTTTGGACAGGGTTCGGGGAGAACACTGAAGCTTTCTTT,CASSFWTGFGENTEAFF
few,NA,TRBJ1-5,13,TRBV5-1,TGCGCCAGCAGCTCGGACAGAGATCAGCCCCAGCATTTT,CASSSDRDQPQHF
NA,NA,TRBJ1-2,13,TRBV7-9,TGTGCCAGCAGCTTAGGAGGGGTTGAGGGCTACACCTTC,CASSLGGVEGYTF
NA,TRBD1,TRBJ2-2,16,TRBV2,TGTGCCAGCAGTGGTAACAGACAGGGGAACACCGGGGAGCTGTTTTTT,CASSGNRQGNTGELFF
NA,NA,TRBJ1-2,13,TRBV19,TGTGCCAGTAGTCGACCTTCTAACTATGGCTACACCTTC,CASSRPSNYGYTF
NA,NA,TRBJ1-1,13,TRBV6-5,TGTGCCAGCAGCCCCCCCGGGGTCACTGAAGCTTTCTTT,CASSPPGVTEAFF
NA,NA,TRBJ1-1,13,TRBV6-5,TGTGCCAGCAGTTACTCGGTGAACACTGAAGCTTTCTTT,CASSYSVNTEAFF
NA,NA,TRBJ1-6,14,TRBV6-5,TGTGCCAGCAGAGGCGGAATAACAAATTCACCCCTCCACTTT,CASRGGITNSPLHF
NA,NA,TRBJ2-1,13,TRBV13,TGTGCCAGCAGTCGATATTCAGCCCCAGAGCAGTTCTTC,CASSRYSAPEQFF
few,NA,TRBJ1-6,14,TRBV5-1,TGCGCCAGCAGCTGGGACGTTTCGAATTCACCCCTCCACTTT,CASSWDVSNSPLHF
NA,NA,TRBJ1-6,15,TRBV5-1,TGCGCCAGCAGCTTGTGGGGAGAACAGAATTCACCCCTCCACTTT,CASSLWGEQNSPLHF
NA,NA,TRBJ2-3,16,TRBV10-3,TGTGCCATCAGTGAGTCGACGGGGGCGAGCACAGATACGCAGTATTTT,CAISESTGASTDTQYF
once,NA,TRBJ1-1,14,TRBV30,TGTGCCTGGAGCTTGTCGGCGGCGGGGACTGAAGCTTTCTTT,CAWSLSAAGTEAFF
once,NA,TRBJ2-1,15,TRBV21-1,TGTGCCAGCAGCAACTTGGGGGAATCTGAGGATGAGCAGTTCTTC,CASSNLGESEDEQFF
NA,NA,TRBJ2-2,12,TRBV7-9,TGTGCCAGCAGCTTTACGACCGGGGAGCTGTTTTTT,CASSFTTGELFF
NA,NA,TRBJ1-4,13,TRBV29-1,TGCAGCGTTGAAGATCAGGCGGGGGGGGAACTGTTTTTT,CSVEDQAGGELFF
NA,NA,TRBJ1-1,14,TRBV18,TGTGCCAGCTACCCCGCTCAAAGGAGGACTGAAGCTTTCTTT,CASYPAQRRTEAFF
few,NA,TRBJ1-4,15,TRBV5-6,TGTGCCAGCAGCGCTGGGACACCCCTGGGAGAAAAACTGTTTTTT,CASSAGTPLGEKLFF